This T cell receptor (beta chain) is from a study of Ad26.COV2.S vaccination and SARS-CoV-2 variants. The overall study: The study gave Ad26.COV2.S intramuscularly, once or twice 56 days apart. Study conclusions and caveats: A substantial breadth of spike-specific CD8+ and CD4+ T cell responses after vaccination has been reported. Measures of TCR breadth and depth may have fallen short of total T cell responses.

Treatment of the sample: approximately 18 received Ad26.COV2.S at low or high dose, single or two shots; about five received placebo; per-sample allocation not given. Day 63 after the first vaccine or placebo injection was the time point for sampling. Only in-frame clones appear in the TCRdb table, and some are missing; sequencing was by immunoSEQ multiplex PCR. The sample shows about 420,000 clones, 85% to 90% of them seen only once. The V gene's germline CDR1 is LGHDT and CDR2 YNNKEL (reference sequence). This CDR3 contains 13 residues. V lost 1 base and J 6 bases, leaving 9 bases between the germline ends. On this clone itself: Its cognate antigen is unknown.

The sequencing here drew on peripheral blood, taken in a trial of Ad26.COV2.S vaccine versus placebo. The chain is built from TRBV3-1 (or the pseudogene TRBV3-2) and TRBJ1-2; a possible D gene is TRBD1 (5 bases). This TCR came from a person between 18 and 65 years old who received the Ad26.COV2.S COVID-19 vaccine or a placebo. CDR3 amino acids: CASSQGRRDGYTF. DNA of the CDR3: TGTGCCAGCAGCCAAGGCCGCAGGGATGGCTACACCTTC.